This T cell receptor (beta chain) derives from a study of CD8 T cells in ankylosing spondylitis. Study-level points and caveats: Ankylosing spondylitis blood appeared to carry a characteristic TCR beta motif of several highly homologous variants.

This CDR3 has 15 amino acids. The ends were cut back, 6 bases at V and 7 bases at J, with 18 bases in the middle. This clonotype appeared a few times. The antigen is not known. The authors made TCR beta libraries by quantitative 5'-RACE with molecular barcodes. TCRdb independently ran MiXCR on the 5' RACE reads; one entry per CDR3 protein. This sample has about 540,000 distinct CDR3 sequences, with 12% found just once. Sequencing was carried out using blood, either unsorted or a sorted T cell fraction (not recorded which). This chain joins TRBV12-3 or TRBV12-4 and TRBJ1-4; no reliable D call. This TCR derives from a male donor with ankylosing spondylitis. The CDR3 is CASSSSNDPFEKLFF. CDR3 sequence (DNA): TGTGCCAGCAGCTCCTCAAACGACCCCTTTGAAAAACTGTTTTTT.